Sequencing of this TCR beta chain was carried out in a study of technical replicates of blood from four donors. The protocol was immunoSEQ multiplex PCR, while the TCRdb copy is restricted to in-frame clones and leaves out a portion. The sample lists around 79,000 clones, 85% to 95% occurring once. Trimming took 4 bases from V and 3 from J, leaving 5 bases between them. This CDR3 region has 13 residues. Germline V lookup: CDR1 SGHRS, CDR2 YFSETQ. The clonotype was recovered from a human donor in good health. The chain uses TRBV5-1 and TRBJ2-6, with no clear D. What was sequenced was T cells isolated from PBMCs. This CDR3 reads CASSPGGANVLTF. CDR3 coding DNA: TGCGCCAGCAGCCCGGGTGGGGCCAACGTCCTGACTTTC.